These T cell receptor beta chains were read from a single sample in a study of cytomegalovirus exposure and HLA in healthy donors. The repertoire was sequenced with immunoSEQ multiplex PCR; TCRdb's copy has only in-frame clones and lacks some. Of more than 110,000 clones listed, roughly 90% were seen once; the top ten hold roughly 3%. Sequencing used PBMCs. These TCRs come from a man aged 18-30 years in good health and CMV-seronegative. CDR3s include the opening cysteine and the closing phenylalanine or tryptophan. The D gene is left open where the match is weak. Clone size, where shown, is once, few, many, or a class for clones that have expanded.

V gene	J gene	D gene	clone size	CDR3 protein	CDR3 DNA
TRBV19	TRBJ2-2	TRBD1	-	CASSIGGTVRTGELFF	TGTGCCAGTAGTATAGGGGGGACAGTAAGGACCGGGGAGCTGTTTTTT
TRBV4-3	TRBJ2-1	-	few	CASSQAGVYNEQFF	TGCGCCAGCAGCCAAGCGGGAGTCTACAATGAGCAGTTCTTC
TRBV27	TRBJ2-5	-	-	CASRRGETQYF	TGTGCCAGCAGGAGAGGCGAGACCCAGTACTTC
TRBV19	TRBJ1-5	-	-	CASSIYPGVNQPQHF	TGTGCCAGTAGTATTTATCCGGGGGTCAATCAGCCCCAGCATTTT
TRBV27	TRBJ1-2	-	-	CASSLSPGYGYTF	TGTGCCAGCAGTTTATCGCCAGGCTATGGCTACACCTTC
TRBV27	TRBJ1-2	-	-	CASTLTGSNYGYTF	TGTGCCAGCACCCTCACAGGGAGTAACTATGGCTACACCTTC
TRBV2	TRBJ1-5	-	few	CAGGGNSNQPQHF	TGTGCCGGCGGAGGGAATAGCAATCAGCCCCAGCATTTT
TRBV7-8	TRBJ2-1	TRBD2	-	CASSLWGGAYNEQFF	TGTGCCAGCAGCTTATGGGGGGGGGCCTACAATGAGCAGTTCTTC
TRBV6-1	TRBJ2-5	-	-	CASRGGAQYF	TGTGCCAGCAGAGGGGGGGCCCAGTACTTC
TRBV6-4	TRBJ1-5	TRBD1	-	CASSDPKTGGNQPQHF	TGTGCCAGCAGTGACCCAAAGACAGGGGGCAATCAGCCCCAGCATTTT
TRBV27	TRBJ2-7	-	-	CASSSFAQTDYEQYF	TGTGCCAGCAGTTCATTCGCCCAGACAGATTACGAGCAGTACTTC
TRBV19	TRBJ1-2	-	few	CASSTSSYGYTF	TGTGCCAGTAGTACTAGCAGCTATGGCTACACCTTC
TRBV7-9	TRBJ2-5	TRBD2	once	CASSLGQRLAGEETQYF	TGTGCCAGCAGCTTAGGACAGAGACTAGCGGGGGAAGAGACCCAGTACTTC
TRBV29-1	TRBJ2-7	TRBD1	-	CSVGTGRDYEQYF	TGCAGCGTTGGGACAGGACGAGACTACGAGCAGTACTTC
TRBV5-1	TRBJ2-2	-	-	CASSKDRNTGELFF	TGCGCCAGCAGTAAGGACAGGAACACCGGGGAGCTGTTTTTT
TRBV9	TRBJ2-1	-	-	CASSDLAYNEQFF	TGTGCCAGCAGCGACTTAGCCTACAATGAGCAGTTCTTC
TRBV2	TRBJ2-5	-	-	CASSVQETQYF	TGTGCCAGCAGTGTACAAGAGACCCAGTACTTC
TRBV10-3	TRBJ2-2	-	-	CAISEAGELFF	TGTGCCATCAGTGAGGCGGGGGAGCTGTTTTTT
TRBV6-1	TRBJ2-3	-	-	CAGGTDYSTDTQYF	TGTGCCGGGGGGACGGACTATAGCACAGATACGCAGTATTTT
TRBV28	TRBJ2-7	TRBD2	once	CASRAGLAGVPQYF	TGTGCCAGCAGAGCAGGACTAGCGGGAGTTCCGCAGTACTTC
TRBV5-6	TRBJ2-7	-	-	CASSLGDTYYEQYF	TGTGCCAGCAGCTTGGGTGACACATACTACGAGCAGTACTTC
TRBV12-5	TRBJ2-5	TRBD2	once	CASGLVLSGGGVETQYF	TGTGCTAGTGGTTTGGTACTCAGCGGGGGAGGGGTGGAGACCCAGTACTTC
TRBV6-5	TRBJ2-7	TRBD2	few	CASSLLAGESYEQYF	TGTGCCAGCAGCCTACTAGCGGGAGAGTCTTACGAGCAGTACTTC
TRBV7-2	TRBJ1-1	TRBD1	-	CASSRSGTGKGATEAFF	TGTGCCAGCAGCCGGAGCGGGACAGGGAAGGGTGCGACTGAAGCTTTCTTT
TRBV6-9	TRBJ2-5	TRBD2	-	CASSSTSGAGWETQYF	TGTGCCAGCAGTTCGACTAGCGGTGCTGGGTGGGAGACCCAGTACTTC
TRBV28	TRBJ2-3	TRBD1	-	CASSFTWAYRGRSDTQYF	TGTGCCAGCAGCTTTACGTGGGCCTACAGGGGGCGGTCAGATACGCAGTATTTT
TRBV7-2	TRBJ1-5	-	-	CASSPTFETGMGPVRPQHF	TGTGCCAGCAGCCCAACGTTTGAAACAGGGATGGGCCCTGTTCGCCCCCAGCATTTT
TRBV5-6	TRBJ2-1	TRBD1	-	CASSLGQGLYNEQFF	TGTGCCAGCAGCTTGGGACAGGGTCTCTACAATGAGCAGTTCTTC
TRBV7-6	TRBJ2-1	-	few	CASSPPRGKGNNEQFF	TGTGCCAGCAGCCCCCCTCGCGGGAAGGGCAACAATGAGCAGTTCTTC
TRBV2	TRBJ2-3	-	-	CASSEAPGGALDTQYF	TGTGCCAGCAGTGAAGCGCCAGGCGGGGCTTTAGATACGCAGTATTTT
TRBV4-3	TRBJ2-6	-	-	CASSQDPQASGANVLTF	TGCGCCAGCAGCCAAGATCCCCAGGCCTCTGGGGCCAACGTCCTGACTTTC
TRBV5-1	TRBJ2-5	TRBD2	few	CASSLAGTMEETQYF	TGCGCCAGCAGCTTGGCCGGGACTATGGAGGAGACCCAGTACTTC
TRBV21-1	TRBJ2-3	-	once	CAGWTSGGASRTDTQYF	TGTGCCGGCTGGACTAGCGGGGGGGCCAGTCGTACAGATACGCAGTATTTT
TRBV28	TRBJ1-5	TRBD1	few	CASSRTGGRGNQPQHF	TGTGCCAGCAGTCGGACAGGGGGCCGGGGCAATCAGCCCCAGCATTTT
TRBV2	TRBJ2-7	TRBD2	-	CASSDRTSDEQYF	TGTGCCAGCAGTGACCGGACTAGCGACGAGCAGTACTTC
TRBV6-1	TRBJ1-2	-	-	CASSEALFGRYTF	TGTGCCAGCAGTGAAGCTCTGTTTGGCCGCTACACCTTC
TRBV5-4	TRBJ2-2	TRBD1	-	CASSSSRGRTGELFF	TGTGCCAGCAGCTCCTCCAGGGGGCGCACCGGGGAGCTGTTTTTT
TRBV4-2	TRBJ1-5	-	-	CASSQDGYGFSNQPQHF	TGTGCCAGCAGCCAAGACGGGTATGGCTTTAGCAATCAGCCCCAGCATTTT
TRBV5-8	TRBJ2-2	-	-	CASSLGPGQLTGELFF	TGTGCCAGCAGCTTGGGACCGGGACAACTCACCGGGGAGCTGTTTTTT
TRBV6-5	TRBJ1-3	TRBD1	-	CASSMDRDQGNTIYF	TGTGCCAGCAGCATGGACAGGGACCAAGGAAACACCATATATTTT
TRBV28	TRBJ2-4	-	-	CASRAPGNIQYF	TGTGCCAGCAGGGCCCCTGGAAACATTCAGTACTTC
TRBV18	TRBJ2-6	-	-	CASSPELGANVLTF	TGTGCCAGCTCACCGGAGTTGGGGGCCAACGTCCTGACTTTC
TRBV19	TRBJ2-5	TRBD2	-	CASKGTSGETQYF	TGTGCCAGTAAAGGGACTAGCGGAGAGACCCAGTACTTC
TRBV2	TRBJ1-5	TRBD1	-	CASRDIRDSLRGNQPQHF	TGTGCCAGCAGAGATATCCGGGACAGCCTACGGGGCAATCAGCCCCAGCATTTT